These 29 T cell receptor beta chains came from one sample sequenced in a study of T cell clonality in common variable immunodeficiency. General study results and limits: In common variable immunodeficiency, TCR beta chains reportedly carried fewer deletions and N-nucleotide insertions.

Their antigens are not known. The protocol was immunoSEQ multiplex PCR, while the TCRdb copy is restricted to in-frame clones and leaves out a portion. The sample contains more than 13,000 clones, none of them singletons. The material sequenced was peripheral blood mononuclear cells. The origin of the receptors is a human donor with common variable immunodeficiency.

A remark on this clone: The read ends 3 residues before the CDR3 terminus; that terminus is restored from the germline J gene. The V call is TRBV18, the J call TRBJ1-4, with D uncertain. CDR3 length equals 11 residues. With 3 bases removed from V and 8 bases from J, the gap between germline ends came to 4 bases. CDR1 is KGHSH and CDR2 is LQKENI in the germline V gene. CDR3: CASSPSEKLFF. The covered CDR3 bases are TGTGCCAGCTCACCGTCAGAAAAA. Using reference TRBV18 and TRBJ1-4 for the parts outside the CDR3, the full variable domain is NAGVMQNPRHLVRRRGQEARLRCSPMKGHSHVYWYRQLPEEGLKFMVYLQKENIIDESGMPKERFSAEFPKEGPSILRIQQVVRGDSAAYFCASSPSEKLFFGSGTQLSVL.

As concerns this clone: The read ends 3 residues shy of where the CDR3 ends; the end is completed using the germline J gene. The J gene is TRBJ2-7, the V gene TRBV19; a possible D gene is TRBD1 (6 bases). The length of the CDR3 is 12 residues. The germline V gene encodes CDR1 LNHDA and CDR2 SQIVND (reference sequence). The V and J ends lost 8 bases and 3 bases respectively, with 11 bases between them. The CDR3 protein is CASQDRGYEQYF. The sequenced CDR3 bases are TGTGCCAGTCAGGACAGAGGCTACGAG.

In regard to this clone: The observed sequence ends 3 residues before the CDR3 terminus, with the missing tail filled in from the germline J gene. The rearrangement joins TRBV5-1 to TRBJ2-7; TRBD1 matches 9 bases. This CDR3 contains 14 residues. Germline V lookup: CDR1 SGHRS, CDR2 YFSETQ. Trimming cost V 3 bases and J 5 bases; bases outside gene matches: 6. Here the CDR3 reads CASSSGTGYHEQYF. Incomplete CDR3 DNA: TGCGCCAGCAGCTCCGGGACAGGGTACCACGAG.

For this clone: The read ends 3 residues before the CDR3 terminus; that terminus is restored from the germline J gene. The chain carries TRBV19 and TRBJ1-3, with TRBD1 matching 9 bases. The CDR3 contains 15 residues. Germline V lookup: CDR1 LNHDA, CDR2 SQIVND (reference sequence). V dropped 11 bases and J dropped 0; count of bases not matched to a gene: 8. The CDR3 loop is CAVAPGQGSGNTIYF. The part of the CDR3 DNA that was read is TGTGCCGTTGCCCCGGGACAGGGCTCTGGAAACACC.

In its sample, this clone was seen a few times. The CDR3 sequence: CASHTQGYEQFF. The covered CDR3 bases are TGTGCCAGCCACACCCAGGGCTATGAG. The gene calls are TRBV11-2 and TRBJ2-1; D is possibly TRBD1 (5 bases). The DNA ends 3 residues before the CDR3 does, and the rest of the CDR3 is filled in from the germline J gene. Deletions cut 8 bases from V and 8 bases from J, with 13 bases between. The CDR3 is 12 amino acids. Per the germline V gene, CDR1 is SGHAT and CDR2 is FQNNGV.

CDR3 sequence: CASSFGGFNEQFF. The DNA read from the CDR3 is TGTGCCAGCAGCTTCGGAGGGTTTAATGAG. The chain joins TRBV7-2 to TRBJ2-1; possible D gene TRBD2, 6 bases. The read finishes 3 residues shy of the CDR3 end, and the germline J gene is used to complete it. The V end was cut by 3 bases, the J end by 7 bases, with 10 bases between. The CDR3 is made up of 13 amino acids. Germline CDR1 and CDR2: SGHTA and FQGNSA.

This clone was detected only a few times. Coverage ceases 3 residues before the CDR3 finishes, and the germline J gene fills in the end. V is TRBV30 and J is TRBJ1-5; the match to TRBD1 covers 7 bases. CDR3 length equals 16 residues. The germline gives CDR1 GTSNPN, CDR2 SVGIG (reference sequence). J gave up 2 bases and V 3 bases, and 10 bases lay outside the gene matches. The CDR3 bases that were read are TGTGCCTGGAGCCTCGGACAGGATGGGGGCAATCAGCCC. Translation: CAWSLGQDGGNQP. The CDR3 as a whole reads CAWSLGQDGGNQPQHF.

Worth noting for this clone: The CDR3 end lies 3 residues beyond the end of the read and is filled in from the germline J gene. V and J are TRBV7-9 and TRBJ2-1; 9 bases are a match to TRBD2. The CDR3 is 15 residues long. Germline V gives CDR1 SEHNR, CDR2 FQNEAQ (reference sequence). Unmatched junction bases numbered 8, after V lost 6 bases and J lost 5 bases. The CDR3 spells CASRDGRGGNNEQFF. The CDR3 bases that were read are TGTGCCAGCAGAGACGGGCGGGGGGGTAACAATGAG.

In this sample, this clone turned up a few times. The read ends 3 residues before the CDR3 terminus; that terminus is restored from the germline J gene. The chain links TRBV6-2 or TRBV6-3 to TRBJ1-2; 9 bases line up with TRBD1. V trimming: 10 bases; J trimming: 4 bases; junction bases outside the gene matches: 10. Germline assignment: CDR1 MNHEY and CDR2 SVGEGT. The CDR3 is 14 residues long. The CDR3 loop is CATTRTGAFYGYTF. Partial CDR3 DNA: TGTGCCACCACACGGACAGGGGCCTTCTATGGC.

About this clone itself: The read finishes 3 residues shy of the CDR3 end, and the germline J gene is used to complete it. J is TRBJ1-6 and V is TRBV20-1; possible D gene TRBD1, 6 bases. The CDR3 is 14 amino acids. The V gene lost 6 bases and the J gene lost 2 bases, with 11 bases spanning the gap. Germline assignment: CDR1 DFQATT and CDR2 SNEGSKA (reference sequence). Here the CDR3 reads CSARDTTYNSPLHF. The sequenced part of the CDR3 DNA is TGCAGTGCGCGGGACACCACCTATAATTCACCC.

As for this clone: The CDR3 goes on 3 residues after the read ends, and that part is filled in from the germline J gene. V gene TRBV7-2 combines with J gene TRBJ2-5, with D maybe TRBD1 (6 bases). The CDR3 consists of 13 residues. Trimming took 5 bases from V and 2 from J, leaving 9 bases between them. Germline values: CDR1 SGHTA, CDR2 FQGNSA. CDR3 bases read: TGTGCCAGCAGCCGGGGACAACAAGAGACC. It specifies CASSRGQQET. The complete CDR3 sequence is CASSRGQQETQYF.

This clone was counted at least ten times. The CDR3 goes on 3 residues after the read ends, and that part is filled in from the germline J gene. V is TRBV20-1 and J is TRBJ1-6, with D uncertain. V was pared by 0 bases and J by 10 bases, with 10 bases between. The CDR3 extends over 13 amino acids. Germline V gene lookup returns CDR1 DFQATT and CDR2 SNEGSKA (reference sequence). The CDR3 here is CSARDGFPSPLHF. The part of the CDR3 DNA that was read is TGCAGTGCTAGAGACGGGTTCCCATCACCC.

This clone was seen more than once but under ten times. The sequenced fragment ends 3 residues before the CDR3 boundary, so the rest is inferred from the germline J gene. V and J are TRBV19 and TRBJ2-1; 8 nucleotides agree with TRBD2. The CDR3 runs to 14 residues. Germline V gene lookup returns CDR1 LNHDA and CDR2 SQIVND (reference sequence). V gave up 10 bases and J gave up 1 base; unmatched junction bases: 6. The covered CDR3 bases are TGTGCCACGGGAAGCGGGGGTTCCTACAATGAG. It translates to CATGSGGSYNE. The complete CDR3 sequence is CATGSGGSYNEQFF.

This clone is classed as medium-sized. Sequencing ends 3 residues short of the CDR3 end; the germline J gene provides the rest. This chain joins TRBV7-2 and TRBJ2-5; the match to TRBD1 covers 7 bases. CDR3 length equals 15 residues. Germline trimming cut 1 base from V and 4 bases from J; bases unmatched to any gene: 6. Germline lookup yields CDR1 SGHTA and CDR2 FQGNSA. The CDR3 region is CASSLVSGDRETQYF. The sequenced CDR3 bases are TGTGCCAGCAGCTTAGTAAGTGGGGACAGAGAGACC. The entire variable domain, with the rest obtained from reference TRBV7-2 and TRBJ2-5, is as follows: GAGVSQSPSNKVTEKGKDVELRCDPISGHTALYWYRQSLGQGLEFLIYFQGNSAPDKSGLPSDRFSAERTGGSVSTLTIQRTQQEDSAVYLCASSLVSGDRETQYFGPGTRLLVL.

This clone was seen a few times. The CDR3 end is not reached by the read, which stops 3 residues before it; the germline J gene fills it in. The rearrangement uses TRBV7-2 and TRBJ1-4, with D unclear. CDR1 and CDR2 from the germline V gene are SGHTA and FQGNSA. V was trimmed by 1 base and J by 5 bases, leaving 11 bases between them. The length of the CDR3 is 15 residues. The covered CDR3 bases are TGTGCCAGCAGCTTAGTTAGAGGGTCCAATGAAAAA. Protein product: CASSLVRGSNEK. The whole CDR3 protein is CASSLVRGSNEKLFF.

Concerning this clone itself: The sequenced fragment ends 3 residues before the CDR3 boundary, so the rest is inferred from the germline J gene. This chain uses TRBV18 with TRBJ1-3; D is ambiguous. Germline V gives CDR1 KGHSH, CDR2 LQKENI. The CDR3 length is 14 residues. Trimming stripped 0 bases from V and 8 bases from J, with 11 bases between. CDR3 amino acids: CASSPPHSPDTIYF. CDR3 DNA (partial): TGTGCCAGCTCACCACCCCACAGTCCCGACACC.

Turning to this clone: Coverage ceases 3 residues before the CDR3 finishes, and the germline J gene fills in the end. V is TRBV7-8 and J is TRBJ2-5; a weak D match, TRBD1 (7 bases). The CDR3 is 15 amino acids. Germline CDR1 SGHVS, CDR2 FQNEAQ. V shed 4 bases and J shed 5 bases, with 17 bases lying between them. CDR3 bases read: TGTGCCAGCAGCTACGAGGCAGGGGGGCCGGAGACC. Its translation is CASSYEAGGPET. Given in full, the CDR3 is CASSYEAGGPETQYF.

This clone has only a few counts. The read comes to an end 3 residues before the CDR3 does, leaving the germline J gene to fill in the end. The chain joins TRBV7-9 to TRBJ1-6; 7 bases fit TRBD1. The CDR3 is 14 amino acids. With V trimmed by 5 bases and J by 4 bases, 2 bases remained unmatched. Looked up from germline, CDR1 is SEHNR and CDR2 is FQNEAQ (reference sequence). The DNA read from the CDR3 is TGTGCCAGCAGCCAGGGACAGTATAATTCACCC. Its translation: CASSQGQYNSP. The full CDR3 protein is CASSQGQYNSPLHF.

Points on this clone: The read halts 3 residues ahead of the CDR3 end, with the missing end drawn from the germline J gene. V is TRBV2 and J is TRBJ2-1; maybe TRBD2 (6 bases). The CDR3 spans 15 residues. V lost 3 bases and J lost 5, with 14 bases in between. CDR1 is SNHLY and CDR2 is FYNNEI in the germline V gene. Partial CDR3 DNA: TGTGCCAGCAGTGAGTTCCGGGGGATAGACAATGAG. This encodes CASSEFRGIDNE. The CDR3 in full is CASSEFRGIDNEQFF. The full variable domain, rest sourced from reference TRBV2 and TRBJ2-1, is EPEVTQTPSHQVTQMGQEVILRCVPISNHLYFYWYRQILGQKVEFLVSFYNNEISEKSEIFDDQFSVERPDGSNFTLKIRSTKLEDSAMYFCASSEFRGIDNEQFFGPGTRLTVL.

This clone turned up a few times. The read ends 3 residues shy of where the CDR3 ends; the end is completed using the germline J gene. The chain links TRBV2 to TRBJ2-5, with 10 bases that match TRBD2. The trim removed 7 bases at V and 4 bases at J, leaving 9 bases unmatched. CDR3 length equals 15 residues. CDR1 is SNHLY and CDR2 is FYNNEI in the germline V gene. The DNA read from the CDR3 is TGTGCCAGCACTAAGGGGGGACTAGCGACAGAGACC. It is translated as CASTKGGLATET. From start to end, the CDR3 is CASTKGGLATETQYF. Filled out from reference TRBV2 and TRBJ2-5, the complete variable domain reads EPEVTQTPSHQVTQMGQEVILRCVPISNHLYFYWYRQILGQKVEFLVSFYNNEISEKSEIFDDQFSVERPDGSNFTLKIRSTKLEDSAMYFCASTKGGLATETQYFGPGTRLLVL.

Remarks on this clone: The read comes to an end 3 residues before the CDR3 does, leaving the germline J gene to fill in the end. This sequence joins TRBV2 and TRBJ2-5; 8 positions agree with TRBD1. This CDR3 contains 13 residues. The germline V gene has CDR1 SNHLY and CDR2 FYNNEI. Losses at the gene ends were 8 bases for V and 5 bases for J; bases not matched to a gene: 7. The CDR3 spells CASARGQQETQYF. The CDR3 bases that were read are TGTGCCAGCGCCAGGGGGCAACAGGAGACC.

This clone occurred a few times. The missing CDR3 end, 3 residues past where the read stops, is filled in from the germline J gene. The chain uses TRBV30 and TRBJ2-7, with D possibly matching TRBD2 (6 bases). Germline V CDR1 and CDR2: GTSNPN, SVGIG (reference sequence). V lost 0 bases to trimming and J lost 0 bases, with 12 bases between them. The CDR3 length is 15 residues. The CDR3 loop reads CAWSVGRGASYEQYF. The CDR3 DNA, read in part, is TGTGCCTGGAGTGTAGGGCGGGGCGCCTCCTACGAG.

Notes on this clone: Compared with germline, one end of the junction differs, possibly owing to a read error. Read sequence stops 3 residues before the CDR3 end, and the germline J gene provides the missing end. This chain joins TRBV7-7 and TRBJ1-6, with 9 bases identical to TRBD1. CDR3 length equals 18 residues. Germline V lookup: CDR1 SSHAT, CDR2 FNYEAQ (reference sequence). The part of the CDR3 DNA that was read is TGTGCTAGCAGCTCGAAGCGACACCGGGACAGGGCTGGATCACCC. Protein product: CASSSKRHRDRAGSP. The full CDR3 protein reads CASSSKRHRDRAGSPLHF.

A note on this clone: The read terminates 3 residues ahead of where the CDR3 ends, so the germline J gene completes it. V usage is TRBV20-1 and J usage is TRBJ2-1; 10 positions match TRBD1. CDR1 and CDR2 from the germline V gene are DFQATT and SNEGSKA (reference sequence). The CDR3 length is 14 residues. The V segment lost 6 bases and the J segment 3 bases; nucleotides outside the gene matches: 5. CDR3 loop: CSANGQGVYNEQFF. CDR3 DNA, as far as it was read: TGCAGTGCAAACGGACAGGGGGTCTACAATGAG.

On this clone itself: The read halts 3 residues ahead of the CDR3 end, with the missing end drawn from the germline J gene. The rearrangement joins TRBV19 to TRBJ2-3; TRBD1 matches 10 bases. There are 14 residues in the CDR3. Germline assignment: CDR1 LNHDA and CDR2 SQIVND (reference sequence). Trimming cost V 6 bases and J 3 bases; bases outside gene matches: 3. CDR3 residues: CASSRTGGTDTQYF. The sequenced CDR3 bases are TGTGCCAGTAGCAGGACAGGGGGGACAGATACG.

This clone was detected a few times. Read coverage stops 3 residues before the CDR3 terminus; the germline J gene supplies the remainder. The V and J genes are TRBV19 and TRBJ2-7, with D maybe TRBD1 (6 bases). The germline gives CDR1 LNHDA, CDR2 SQIVND (reference sequence). V lost 4 bases, J lost 0 bases, and 13 bases lay in between. The CDR3 contains 15 residues. This CDR3 is CASSNRDKSSYEQYF. CDR3 DNA (partial): TGTGCCAGTAGTAACCGGGACAAGAGCTCCTACGAG.

This clone turned up a few times. The CDR3 end lies 3 residues beyond the end of the read and is filled in from the germline J gene. The chain has TRBV7-9 and TRBJ2-2, with TRBD1 identical over 7 bases. Germline V gene lookup returns CDR1 SEHNR and CDR2 FQNEAQ (reference sequence). The CDR3 spans 15 residues. After removal of 1 base from V and 3 bases from J, the junction contained 2 bases not matched to a gene. Partial CDR3 DNA: TGTGCCAGCAGCTTAGGGGGACAGTACACCGGGGAG. As protein: CASSLGGQYTGE. The complete CDR3 protein is CASSLGGQYTGELFF.

This clone came up a few times. The missing CDR3 end, 3 residues past where the read stops, is filled in from the germline J gene. The V gene is TRBV30, the J gene TRBJ1-4; D is ambiguous. This CDR3 is 12 amino acids long. V was clipped by 5 bases and J by 4 bases, with 8 bases between them. Germline V gene data show CDR1 as GTSNPN and CDR2 as SVGIG (reference sequence). Partial CDR3 DNA: TGTGCCTGGCGAAGACATAATGAAAAA. It encodes CAWRRHNEK. The CDR3 in full is CAWRRHNEKLFF.

This clone came up a few times. With the read ending 3 residues before the CDR3 end, the germline J gene is used to fill in that end. The genes are TRBV11-2 and TRBJ2-3; maybe TRBD1 (6 bases). The V gene's germline CDR1 is SGHAT and CDR2 FQNNGV. The CDR3 contains 14 residues. V was clipped by 2 bases and J by 6 bases, with 12 bases between them. This CDR3 is CASSLRTGYDTQYF. CDR3 DNA (partial): TGTGCCAGCAGCTTACGAACAGGGTATGATACG.